What follows is one TCR beta chain and its context. Naivety among CD8 cells was defined by CD45RO negativity and positive CCR7 selection, thereby excluding terminally differentiated effector memory CD45RA+ cells. These data originate in a study of shared clonotypes between healthy human individuals. The germline CDR1 and CDR2 sequences are SGHRS and YFSETQ. With 7 bases removed from V and 2 bases from J, the gap between germline ends came to 19 bases. This CDR3 is 15 amino acids long. Profiled with immunoSEQ multiplex PCR; TCRdb holds only in-frame clones, not every one. This sample has around 640,000 clones; around 96% occur once, and the top ten carry less than 0.13%.

The clonotype comes from a woman between 25 and 40 years old in good health. Sequenced material: naive CD8+ T cells sorted from blood. V gene TRBV5-1 combines with J gene TRBJ2-7; a possible D gene is TRBD1 (6 bases). The DNA of the CDR3 is TGCGCCAGCGCACCCCCCGCAGGGGAAGCCTACGAGCAGTACTTC. As protein: CASAPPAGEAYEQYF.